Each of the 15 T cell receptor beta chains below was sequenced from the same sample in a study of response to subunit inactivated influenza vaccine. TCRdb independently ran MiXCR on the RT-PCR reads; one entry per CDR3 protein. The sample lists a few hundred thousand distinct CDR3 sequences, 21% seen once, with about a tenth in the top ten. The sequencing here drew on PBMCs from blood, taken around 22 months after vaccination. These receptors were taken from a man aged 50 to 69 who received an inactivated influenza vaccine.

The chain's CDR3 is CASSVGVDSGYTF. CDR3 nucleotide sequence: TGTGCCAGCAGCGTTGGAGTGGACTCCGGCTACACCTTC. The V call is TRBV9, the J call TRBJ1-2, with D unclear. Trimming stripped 2 bases from V and 8 bases from J, with 13 bases between. The CDR3 sequence is 13 residues long. Looked up from germline, CDR1 is SGDLS and CDR2 is YYNGEE.

This clonotype was recorded at least ten times. The chain uses TRBV12-3 or TRBV12-4 and TRBJ2-1; D is unclear. The length of the CDR3 is 12 residues. Trimming pared 8 bases from V and 1 base from J, leaving 6 bases between. The CDR3 loop is CASGRSYNEQFF. In nucleotides, the CDR3 is TGTGCCAGCGGCAGATCCTACAATGAGCAGTTCTTC.

The chain recombines TRBV2 with TRBJ2-5; unclear D gene. CDR3 size: 11 residues. Trimming stripped 8 bases from V and 7 bases from J, with 11 bases between. The germline gives CDR1 SNHLY, CDR2 FYNNEI. CDR3 in amino acids: CASQDVATQYF. The CDR3 coding sequence is TGTGCCAGCCAGGATGTTGCGACCCAGTACTTC. The full variable domain, rest sourced from reference TRBV2 and TRBJ2-5, is EPEVTQTPSHQVTQMGQEVILRCVPISNHLYFYWYRQILGQKVEFLVSFYNNEISEKSEIFDDQFSVERPDGSNFTLKIRSTKLEDSAMYFCASQDVATQYFGPGTRLLVL.

The V and J genes are TRBV6-2 or TRBV6-3 and TRBJ2-1; 7 nucleotides agree with TRBD2. Per germline, CDR1 MNHEY and CDR2 SVGEGT. CDR3 size: 14 residues. Trimming removed 4 bases from V and 6 bases from J; junction bases left unmatched: 6. DNA for the CDR3: TGTGCCAGCAGTTTCCGGGACTACCTCAATGAGCAGTTCTTC. This gives the protein CASSFRDYLNEQFF.

The chain couples TRBV24-1 to TRBJ1-5, with D possibly being TRBD1 (5 bases). There are 13 residues in the CDR3. V lost 5 bases and J lost 6, with 10 bases in between. The germline gives CDR1 KGHDR, CDR2 SFDVKD. The CDR3 loop is CATSGPGGQPQHF. Written as DNA, the CDR3 is TGTGCCACCAGTGGCCCCGGGGGTCAGCCCCAGCATTTT.

The genes are TRBV20-1 and TRBJ2-7; 7 bases are a match to TRBD2. Looked up from germline, CDR1 is DFQATT and CDR2 is SNEGSKA (reference sequence). This CDR3 is built from 16 residues. J was trimmed by 5 bases and V by 0 bases; bases with no gene match: 13. CDR3 nucleotides: TGCAGTGCTAGAGACCCCGTAAGCGGGAATATCCACGAGCAGTACTTC. It specifies CSARDPVSGNIHEQYF.

This clonotype was detected only a few times. The V call is TRBV5-6, the J call TRBJ1-2; TRBD1 matches at 7 bases. The CDR3 extends over 16 amino acids. Unmatched junction bases numbered 9, after V lost 1 base and J lost 3 bases. Germline lookup yields CDR1 SGHDT and CDR2 YYEEEE. CDR3 residues: CASSLIRDSLDYGYTF. The CDR3 region has the DNA TGTGCCAGCAGCTTGATAAGGGACAGTCTTGACTATGGCTACACCTTC. Complete variable domain (other parts from reference TRBV5-6 and TRBJ1-2): DAGVTQSPTHLIKTRGQQVTLRCSPKSGHDTVSWYQQALGQGPQFIFQYYEEEERQRGNFPDRFSGHQFPNYSSELNVNALLLGDSALYLCASSLIRDSLDYGYTFGSGTRLTVV.

The V and J genes are TRBV28 and TRBJ2-1, with D perhaps matching TRBD1 or TRBD2 (5 bases each). The V gene's germline CDR1 is MDHEN and CDR2 SYDVKM. Trimming took off 4 bases at V and 8 bases at J, with 15 bases between the two ends. This CDR3 comprises 14 residues. The CDR3 reads CASSSGGAAHEQFF. CDR3 bases: TGTGCCAGCAGTTCTGGGGGAGCGGCCCATGAGCAGTTCTTC.

V and J are TRBV27 and TRBJ2-7, with TRBD1 matching 9 bases. The CDR3 is 15 amino acids. From germline, CDR1 is MNHEY and CDR2 SMNVEV (reference sequence). V gave up 0 bases and J gave up 6 bases; unmatched junction bases: 6. CDR3 coding DNA: TGTGCCAGCAGTTTATCGTCGGGACAGGGTTCCGAGCAGTACTTC. Amino acids: CASSLSSGQGSEQYF.

This chain links TRBV12-1 with TRBJ2-5. TRBV12-1 is designated a pseudogene. The CDR3 covers 13 residues. Here the CDR3 DNA reads TGTGCCAGCAGCTTTGGGCAGAGAGAGACCCAGTACTTC. Translation: CASSFGQRETQYF.

This clonotype was seen only a few times. Possible read error: a much larger clone is one base away. V is TRBV12-3 or TRBV12-4 and J is TRBJ1-5; weak D call: TRBD1 (6 bases). The CDR3 is 14 residues long. V was cut by 5 bases and J by 5 bases, with 13 bases left in between. CDR3 nucleotides: TGTGCCAGCAGTAAACAGGGATGGGATCAGCCCCAGCATTTT. Translated: CASSKQGWDQPQHF.

At least ten counts were recorded for this clonotype. CDR3 protein: CASSLGTNIDGYTF. DNA of the CDR3: TGCGCCAGCAGCTTGGGGACAAATATTGATGGCTACACCTTC. This chain joins TRBV5-1 and TRBJ1-2; weak D call: TRBD1 (5 bases). Germline CDR1 is SGHRS and CDR2 is YFSETQ. The V end was cut by 0 bases, the J end by 6 bases, with 12 bases between. This CDR3 has 14 amino acids.

This clonotype was counted a few times. The V call is TRBV5-1, the J call TRBJ2-3; D uncertain. V lost 0 bases to trimming and J lost 7 bases, with 9 bases between them. Germline assignment: CDR1 SGHRS and CDR2 YFSETQ. The CDR3 runs 13 residues. The chain's CDR3 is CASSLDNLNTQYF. The CDR3 DNA reads as TGCGCCAGCAGCTTGGATAATCTTAATACGCAGTATTTT.

This clonotype has only a few counts. The rearrangement joins TRBV6-5 to TRBJ1-1; D call uncertain. V dropped 0 bases and J dropped 4 bases, with 12 bases sitting between them. Germline CDR1 and CDR2: MNHEY and SVGAGI. The CDR3 length is 15 residues. CDR3 sequence reads: CASSYSILASTEAFF. Written as DNA, the CDR3 is TGTGCCAGCAGTTACTCGATCCTGGCGAGCACTGAAGCTTTCTTT.

In its sample, this clonotype was seen a few times. V usage is TRBV11-2 and J usage is TRBJ2-7; 9 bases match TRBD2. From germline, CDR1 is SGHAT and CDR2 FQNNGV. The junction had 9 bases not matched to a gene; V was cut back by 0 bases and J by 0 bases. The CDR3 is 18 amino acids. CDR3: CASSLDRPSGDFSYEQYF. CDR3 nucleotide sequence: TGTGCCAGCAGCTTAGATCGTCCTAGCGGGGATTTCTCCTACGAGCAGTACTTC.